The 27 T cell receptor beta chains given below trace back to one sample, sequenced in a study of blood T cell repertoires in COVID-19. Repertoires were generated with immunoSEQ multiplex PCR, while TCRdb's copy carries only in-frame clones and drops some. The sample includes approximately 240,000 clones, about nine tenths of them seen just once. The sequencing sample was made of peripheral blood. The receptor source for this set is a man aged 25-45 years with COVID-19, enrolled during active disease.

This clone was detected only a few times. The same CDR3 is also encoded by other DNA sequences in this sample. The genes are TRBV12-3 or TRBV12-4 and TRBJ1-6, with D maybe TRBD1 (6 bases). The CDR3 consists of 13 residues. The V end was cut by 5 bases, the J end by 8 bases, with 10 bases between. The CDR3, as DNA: TGTGCCAGCAGTCGGAACAGGGATTCACCCCTCCACTTT. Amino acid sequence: CASSRNRDSPLHF.

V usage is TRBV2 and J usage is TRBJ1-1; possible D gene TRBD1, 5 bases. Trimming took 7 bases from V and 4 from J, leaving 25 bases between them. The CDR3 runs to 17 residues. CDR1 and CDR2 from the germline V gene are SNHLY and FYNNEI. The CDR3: CASTQRGRSPLGTEAFF. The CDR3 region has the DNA TGTGCCAGCACCCAAAGGGGTCGCAGCCCCCTCGGCACTGAAGCTTTCTTT.

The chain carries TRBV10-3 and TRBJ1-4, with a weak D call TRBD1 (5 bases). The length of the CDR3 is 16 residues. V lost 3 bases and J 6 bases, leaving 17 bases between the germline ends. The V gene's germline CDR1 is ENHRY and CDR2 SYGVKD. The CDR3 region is CAISEWVGASDEKLFF. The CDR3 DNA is TGTGCCATCAGTGAATGGGTAGGGGCTAGCGATGAAAAACTGTTTTTT.

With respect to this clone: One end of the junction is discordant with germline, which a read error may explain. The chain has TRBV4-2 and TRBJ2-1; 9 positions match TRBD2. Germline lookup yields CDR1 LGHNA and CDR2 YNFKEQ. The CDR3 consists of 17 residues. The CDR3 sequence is CASSQDPRASGEHEQFF. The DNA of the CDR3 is TGTGCCAGCAGTCAAGATCCTAGGGCTAGCGGGGAGCATGAGCAGTTCTTC.

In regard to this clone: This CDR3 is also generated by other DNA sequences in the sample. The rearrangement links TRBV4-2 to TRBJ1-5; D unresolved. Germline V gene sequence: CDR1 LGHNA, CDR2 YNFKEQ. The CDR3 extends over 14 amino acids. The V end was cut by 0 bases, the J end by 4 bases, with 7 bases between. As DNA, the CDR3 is TGTGCCAGCAGCCAAGACCGCGGGAATCAGCCCCAGCATTTT. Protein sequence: CASSQDRGNQPQHF.

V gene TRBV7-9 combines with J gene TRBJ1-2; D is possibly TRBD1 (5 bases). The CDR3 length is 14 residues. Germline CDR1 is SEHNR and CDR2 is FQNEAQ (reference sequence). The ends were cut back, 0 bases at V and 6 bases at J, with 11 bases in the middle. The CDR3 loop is CASSLAAGWDGYTF. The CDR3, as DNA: TGTGCCAGCAGCTTAGCCGCAGGGTGGGATGGCTACACCTTC.

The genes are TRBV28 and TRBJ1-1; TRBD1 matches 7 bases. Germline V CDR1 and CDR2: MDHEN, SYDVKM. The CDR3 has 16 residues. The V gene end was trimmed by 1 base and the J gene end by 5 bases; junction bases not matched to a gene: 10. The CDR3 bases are TGTGCCAGCAGTTTATCCACTCTGACAGGGTGGACTGAAGCTTTCTTT. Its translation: CASSLSTLTGWTEAFF. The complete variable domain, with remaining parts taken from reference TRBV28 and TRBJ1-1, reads DVKVTQSSRYLVKRTGEKVFLECVQDMDHENMFWYRQDPGLGLRLIYFSYDVKMKEKGDIPEGYSVSREKKERFSLILESASTNQTSMYLCASSLSTLTGWTEAFFGQGTRLTVV.

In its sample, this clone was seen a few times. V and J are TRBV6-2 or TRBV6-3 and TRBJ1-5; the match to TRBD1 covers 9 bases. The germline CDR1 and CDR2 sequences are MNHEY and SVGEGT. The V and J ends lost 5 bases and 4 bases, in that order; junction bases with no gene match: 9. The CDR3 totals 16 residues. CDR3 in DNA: TGTGCCAGCAGTCTGCTCGACAGGGGGGAGAATCAGCCCCAGCATTTT. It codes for CASSLLDRGENQPQHF.

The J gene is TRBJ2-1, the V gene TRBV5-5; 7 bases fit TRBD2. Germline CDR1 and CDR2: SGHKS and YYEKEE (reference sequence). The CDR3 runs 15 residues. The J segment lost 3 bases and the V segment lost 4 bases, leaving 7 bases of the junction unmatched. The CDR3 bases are TGTGCCAGCAGCCGGGGGGACCAAAACTACAATGAGCAGTTCTTC. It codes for CASSRGDQNYNEQFF.

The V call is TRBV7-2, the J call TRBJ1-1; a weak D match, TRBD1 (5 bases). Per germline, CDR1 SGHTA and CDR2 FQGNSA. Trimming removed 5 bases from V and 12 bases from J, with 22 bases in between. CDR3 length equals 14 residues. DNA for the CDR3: TGTGCCAGCAGCCCAGCCGCCGCGGGGGTATCATCTTTCTTT. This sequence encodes CASSPAAAGVSSFF.

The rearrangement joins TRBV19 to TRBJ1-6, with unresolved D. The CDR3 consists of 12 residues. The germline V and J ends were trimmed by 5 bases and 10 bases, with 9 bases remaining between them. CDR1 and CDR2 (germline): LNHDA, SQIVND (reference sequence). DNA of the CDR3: TGTGCCAGTAGTCTACTCAACTCACCCCTCCACTTT. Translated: CASSLLNSPLHF.

The CDR3 is CASSSLTINEQFF. The DNA for the CDR3 is TGTGCCAGCAGCTCCTTGACTATCAATGAGCAGTTCTTC. The rearrangement links TRBV7-2 to TRBJ2-1, with a possible D match to TRBD2 (5 bases). The CDR3 has 13 residues. V was shortened by 4 bases and J by 6 bases, with 10 bases between the two germline ends. The germline V gene encodes CDR1 SGHTA and CDR2 FQGNSA.

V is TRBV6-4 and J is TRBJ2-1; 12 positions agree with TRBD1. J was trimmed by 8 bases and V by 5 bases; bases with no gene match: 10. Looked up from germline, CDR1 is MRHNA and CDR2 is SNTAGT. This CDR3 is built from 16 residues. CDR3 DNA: TGTGCCAGCAGTAAAGCTCCCGGGACAGGGGGCGATGAGCAGTTCTTC. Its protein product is CASSKAPGTGGDEQFF.

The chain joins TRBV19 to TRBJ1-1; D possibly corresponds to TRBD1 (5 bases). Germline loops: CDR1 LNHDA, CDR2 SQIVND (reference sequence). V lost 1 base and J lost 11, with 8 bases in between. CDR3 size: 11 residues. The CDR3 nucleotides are TGTGCCAGTAGTATAGGGGGCGCGGCTTTCTTT. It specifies CASSIGGAAFF.

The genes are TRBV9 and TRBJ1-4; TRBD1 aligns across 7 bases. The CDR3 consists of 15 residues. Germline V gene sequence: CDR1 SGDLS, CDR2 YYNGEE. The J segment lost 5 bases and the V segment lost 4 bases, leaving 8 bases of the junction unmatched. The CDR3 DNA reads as TGTGCCAGCAGCCCCTCAGGGGGAAGGAATGAAAAACTGTTTTTT. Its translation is CASSPSGGRNEKLFF. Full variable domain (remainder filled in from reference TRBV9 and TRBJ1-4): DSGVTQTPKHLITATGQRVTLRCSPRSGDLSVYWYQQSLDQGLQFLIQYYNGEERAKGNILERFSAQQFPDLHSELNLSSLELGDSALYFCASSPSGGRNEKLFFGSGTQLSVL.

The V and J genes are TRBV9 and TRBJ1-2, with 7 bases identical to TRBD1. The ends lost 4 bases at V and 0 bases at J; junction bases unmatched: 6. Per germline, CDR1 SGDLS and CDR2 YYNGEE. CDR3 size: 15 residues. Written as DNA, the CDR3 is TGTGCCAGCAGCCCAAGGACAGGAGCTAACTATGGCTACACCTTC. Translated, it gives CASSPRTGANYGYTF.

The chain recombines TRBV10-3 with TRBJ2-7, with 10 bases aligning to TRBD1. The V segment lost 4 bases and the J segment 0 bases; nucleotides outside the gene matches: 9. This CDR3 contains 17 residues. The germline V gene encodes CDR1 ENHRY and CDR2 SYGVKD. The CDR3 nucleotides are TGTGCCATCAGTGCCGGGACAGGGGCTCCCCTCTCCTACGAGCAGTACTTC. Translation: CAISAGTGAPLSYEQYF.

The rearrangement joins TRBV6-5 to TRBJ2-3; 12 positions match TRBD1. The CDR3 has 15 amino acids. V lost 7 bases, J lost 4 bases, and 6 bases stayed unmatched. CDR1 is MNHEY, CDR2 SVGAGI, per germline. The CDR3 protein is CASTPRDRGPDTQYF. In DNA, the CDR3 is TGTGCCAGCACCCCCCGGGACAGGGGGCCAGATACGCAGTATTTT.

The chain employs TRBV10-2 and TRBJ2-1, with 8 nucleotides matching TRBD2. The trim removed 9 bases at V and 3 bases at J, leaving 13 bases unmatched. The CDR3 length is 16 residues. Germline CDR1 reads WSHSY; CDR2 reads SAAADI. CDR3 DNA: TGCGCCAGTAGGGCTTTAACGGGGGGGCACTACAATGAGCAGTTCTTC. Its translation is CASRALTGGHYNEQFF.

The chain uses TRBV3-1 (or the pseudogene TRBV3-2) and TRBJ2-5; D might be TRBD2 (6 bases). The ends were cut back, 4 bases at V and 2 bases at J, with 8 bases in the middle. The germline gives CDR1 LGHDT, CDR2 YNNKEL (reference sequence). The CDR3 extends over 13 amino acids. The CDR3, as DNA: TGTGCCAGCAGCCTGGGACTGCAAGAGACCCAGTACTTC. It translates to CASSLGLQETQYF.

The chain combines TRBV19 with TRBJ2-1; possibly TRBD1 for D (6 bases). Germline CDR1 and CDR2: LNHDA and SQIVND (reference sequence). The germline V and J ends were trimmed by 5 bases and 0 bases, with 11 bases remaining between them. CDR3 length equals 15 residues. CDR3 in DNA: TGTGCCAGTAGTGCCGACAGGAGCTCCTACAATGAGCAGTTCTTC. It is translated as CASSADRSSYNEQFF.

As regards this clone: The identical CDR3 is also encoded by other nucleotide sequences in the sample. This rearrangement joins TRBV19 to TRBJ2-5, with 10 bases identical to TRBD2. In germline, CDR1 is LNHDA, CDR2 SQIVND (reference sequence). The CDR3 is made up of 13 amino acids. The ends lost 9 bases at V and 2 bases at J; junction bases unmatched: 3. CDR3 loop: CASSSGGQETQYF. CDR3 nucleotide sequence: TGTGCCAGCTCTAGCGGGGGACAAGAGACCCAGTACTTC.

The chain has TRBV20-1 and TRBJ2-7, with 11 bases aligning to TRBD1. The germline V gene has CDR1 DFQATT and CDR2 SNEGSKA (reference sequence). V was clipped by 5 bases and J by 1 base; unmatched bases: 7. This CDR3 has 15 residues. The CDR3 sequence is CSAGDGTGGSYEQYF. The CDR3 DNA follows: TGCAGTGCTGGTGACGGGACAGGGGGGTCCTACGAGCAGTACTTC.

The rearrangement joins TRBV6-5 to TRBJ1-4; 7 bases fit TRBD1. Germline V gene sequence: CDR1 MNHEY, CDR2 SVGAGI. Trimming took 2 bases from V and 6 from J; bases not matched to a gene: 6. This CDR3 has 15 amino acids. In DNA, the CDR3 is TGTGCCAGCAGTTACCGACAGGGTACGGATGAAAAACTGTTTTTT. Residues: CASSYRQGTDEKLFF.

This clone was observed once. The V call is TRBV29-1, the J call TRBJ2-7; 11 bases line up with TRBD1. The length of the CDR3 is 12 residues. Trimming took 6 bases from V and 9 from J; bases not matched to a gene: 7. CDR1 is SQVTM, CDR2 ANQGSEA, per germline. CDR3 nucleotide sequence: TGCAGCGTAGTTTGGACAGGGGGCCCGCAGTACTTC. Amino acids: CSVVWTGGPQYF.

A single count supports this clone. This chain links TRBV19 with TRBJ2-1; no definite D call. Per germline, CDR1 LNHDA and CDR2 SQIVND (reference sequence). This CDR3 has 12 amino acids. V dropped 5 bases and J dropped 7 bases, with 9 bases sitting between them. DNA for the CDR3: TGTGCCAGTAGTGCACTAATGAATGAGCAGTTCTTC. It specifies CASSALMNEQFF. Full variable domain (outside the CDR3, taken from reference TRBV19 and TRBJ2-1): DGGITQSPKYLFRKEGQNVTLSCEQNLNHDAMYWYRQDPGQGLRLIYYSQIVNDFQKGDIAEGYSVSREKKESFPLTVTSAQKNPTAFYLCASSALMNEQFFGPGTRLTVL.

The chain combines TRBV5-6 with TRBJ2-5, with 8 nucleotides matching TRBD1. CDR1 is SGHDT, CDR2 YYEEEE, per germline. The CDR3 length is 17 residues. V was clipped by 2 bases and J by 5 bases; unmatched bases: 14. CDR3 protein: CASSFLRQGKTTETQYF. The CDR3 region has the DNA TGTGCCAGCAGCTTCCTAAGACAGGGGAAGACGACGGAGACCCAGTACTTC.